The 6 T cell receptor beta chains listed next were all sequenced from one sample in a study of CD8 T cell repertoires and HIV-1 epitope variants. Antigen specificity for these receptors is unknown. Clones were sequenced by immunoSEQ multiplex PCR, and TCRdb holds only the in-frame ones, with some missing. Of some 2,200 clones in the sample, approximately 69% were seen once. Specimen: cultured CD8+ T cells derived from PBMCs. Receptors originate from a male donor with HIV.

The rearrangement joins TRBV29-1 to TRBJ2-7; D is unclear. Germline CDR1 and CDR2: SQVTM and ANQGSEA. The CDR3 is made up of 13 amino acids. V was pared by 1 base and J by 0 bases, with 7 bases between. As DNA, the CDR3 is TGCAGCGTTGAAGGTTTTTCCTCCTACGAGCAGTACTTC. It yields the protein CSVEGFSSYEQYF.

This clone is classed as large. The V gene is TRBV10-3, the J gene TRBJ2-7; D is perhaps TRBD2 (6 bases). V was pared by 10 bases and J by 4 bases, with 17 bases between. The CDR3 contains 13 residues. Germline CDR1 is ENHRY and CDR2 is SYGVKD. CDR3 loop: CATLGDSTYEQYF. The DNA of the CDR3 is TGTGCCACCCTAGGGGACTCTACTTACGAGCAGTACTTC.

The V and J genes are TRBV7-3 and TRBJ2-7; D unclear. CDR3 length: 13 amino acids. Germline CDR1 is SGHTA and CDR2 is FQGTGA. V was pared by 5 bases and J by 0 bases, with 8 bases between. Written as DNA, the CDR3 is TGTGCCAGCAGCGAAGGGCCCTCCTACGAGCAGTACTTC. This sequence encodes CASSEGPSYEQYF.

The chain is built from TRBV5-6 and TRBJ2-7, with D unclear. Trimming stripped 4 bases from V and 5 bases from J, with 10 bases between. The V gene's germline CDR1 is SGHDT and CDR2 YYEEEE. CDR3 size: 12 residues. The CDR3 spells CASSISRNEQYF. In nucleotides, the CDR3 is TGTGCCAGCAGCATATCCAGAAACGAGCAGTACTTC.

The chain uses TRBV6-5 and TRBJ2-7; the D is unclear. V gave up 5 bases and J gave up 0 bases, with 14 bases separating them. Germline-derived CDR1 and CDR2 are MNHEY and SVGAGI. The CDR3 totals 15 residues. CDR3 in DNA: TGTGCCAGCAGTCCCCCCGAGAAGGCCTCCTACGAGCAGTACTTC. Translated, it gives CASSPPEKASYEQYF.

This chain joins TRBV5-6 and TRBJ2-7; D is uncertain. The CDR3 spans 13 residues. Trimming left V 0 bases short and J 1 base short, with 5 bases between. Germline assignment: CDR1 SGHDT and CDR2 YYEEEE. The DNA of the CDR3 is TGTGCCAGCAGCTTGGGCAGATCCTACGAGCAGTACTTC. Its protein product is CASSLGRSYEQYF.